These 19 T cell receptor beta chains came from one sample sequenced in a study of technical replicates of blood from several donors. The table came from immunoSEQ multiplex PCR; TCRdb's copy has only in-frame clones and leaves some out. The sample contains 75,000 to 95,000 clones, about 88% of which appear only once. Sequencing input: T cells isolated from PBMCs. These receptors were taken from a human donor in good health.

This clone is categorized as medium-sized. V usage is TRBV6-1 and J usage is TRBJ2-7, with 9 bases fitting TRBD1. The J segment lost 1 base and the V segment lost 3 bases, leaving 7 bases of the junction unmatched. Germline lookup yields CDR1 MNHNS and CDR2 SASEGT. This CDR3 region has 16 residues. The CDR3 region has the DNA TGTGCCAGCAGTGACGAGGGACAGGGCCCTTCCTACGAGCAGTACTTC. This gives the protein CASSDEGQGPSYEQYF.

The chain employs TRBV19 and TRBJ1-1; D is unresolved. Germline V CDR1 and CDR2: LNHDA, SQIVND (reference sequence). This CDR3 spans 13 amino acids. Deletions cut 5 bases from V and 4 bases from J, with 11 bases between. This chain's CDR3 is CASSSFTVTEAFF. The CDR3 DNA reads as TGTGCCAGTAGTTCTTTTACAGTCACTGAAGCTTTCTTT.

The V call is TRBV2, the J call TRBJ2-7; 11 bases are shared with TRBD1. The CDR3 loop spans 14 amino acids. Germline CDR1 reads SNHLY; CDR2 reads FYNNEI. Trimming cost V 9 bases and J 3 bases; bases outside gene matches: 7. CDR3 bases: TGTGCCAGTCGAGGCGGGACAGGGGGCTACGAGCAGTACTTC. The encoded protein is CASRGGTGGYEQYF.

The V and J genes are TRBV2 and TRBJ2-7; D is perhaps TRBD1 (6 bases). CDR1 is SNHLY, CDR2 FYNNEI, per germline. The CDR3 loop spans 13 amino acids. V lost 8 bases, J lost 2 bases, and 13 bases lay in between. The CDR3 loop is CASPGTGPYEQYF. The CDR3 DNA is TGTGCCAGCCCCGGAACAGGGCCCTACGAGCAGTACTTC.

This clone was seen a single time. The chain employs TRBV19 and TRBJ2-7, with 11 bases matching TRBD2. The J segment lost 6 bases and the V segment lost 4 bases, leaving 2 bases of the junction unmatched. Germline values: CDR1 LNHDA, CDR2 SQIVND (reference sequence). This CDR3 comprises 13 residues. The CDR3 here is CASSRLAGGEQYF. The CDR3 DNA follows: TGTGCCAGTAGTAGGCTAGCGGGAGGCGAGCAGTACTTC.

The J gene is TRBJ1-5, the V gene TRBV4-1; no definite D call. This CDR3 is built from 14 residues. Germline V gene data show CDR1 as MGHRA and CDR2 as YSYEKL. Trimming cost V 1 base and J 1 base, with 5 bases left between them. The CDR3 here is CASSQVQSNQPQHF. In nucleotides, the CDR3 is TGCGCCAGCAGCCAAGTACAGAGCAATCAGCCCCAGCATTTT.

V gene TRBV4-1 combines with J gene TRBJ2-2; D is possibly TRBD2 (5 bases). Trimming took off 6 bases at V and 3 bases at J, with 14 bases between the two ends. The CDR3 has 15 amino acids. Germline loops: CDR1 MGHRA, CDR2 YSYEKL. For the CDR3, the DNA is TGCGCCAGCAGAAGGACTGCCGGAGACACCGGGGAGCTGTTTTTT. As protein: CASRRTAGDTGELFF.

This clone was observed once. The chain couples TRBV6-6 to TRBJ2-2, with D hard to call. The CDR3 loop spans 14 amino acids. V lost 7 bases and J lost 3, with 12 bases in between. CDR1 is MNHNY and CDR2 is SVGAGI in the germline V gene (reference sequence). The CDR3 region is CASIPDSYTGELFF. DNA of the CDR3: TGTGCCAGCATTCCCGACTCTTACACCGGGGAGCTGTTTTTT.

The V and J genes are TRBV7-2 and TRBJ1-5; D might be TRBD1 (6 bases). V shed 1 base and J shed 3 bases, with 10 bases lying between them. This CDR3 is built from 15 residues. Germline CDR1 is SGHTA and CDR2 is FQGNSA. DNA of the CDR3: TGTGCCAGCAGCTTAGGGGCAGGGGTCAATCAGCCCCAGCATTTT. Protein product: CASSLGAGVNQPQHF.

The chain carries TRBV5-1 and TRBJ2-1; the D is unclear. The length of the CDR3 is 15 residues. Germline CDR1 and CDR2: SGHRS and YFSETQ. The V end was cut by 2 bases, the J end by 4 bases, with 13 bases between. The CDR3 here is CASSFFAYLYNEQFF. The DNA for the CDR3 is TGCGCCAGCAGCTTTTTCGCCTACCTATACAATGAGCAGTTCTTC. Using reference TRBV5-1 and TRBJ2-1 for the parts outside the CDR3, the full variable domain is KAGVTQTPRYLIKTRGQQVTLSCSPISGHRSVSWYQQTPGQGLQFLFEYFSETQRNKGNFPGRFSGRQFSNSRSEMNVSTLELGDSALYLCASSFFAYLYNEQFFGPGTRLTVL.

V and J are TRBV4-1 and TRBJ2-3; D gene uncertain. V was trimmed by 0 bases and J by 2 bases, leaving 12 bases between them. This CDR3 comprises 16 residues. Per the germline V gene, CDR1 is MGHRA and CDR2 is YSYEKL. DNA for the CDR3: TGCGCCAGCAGCCAAGACTCCGGTATTACCACAGATACGCAGTATTTT. Encoded protein: CASSQDSGITTDTQYF.

The rearrangement uses TRBV10-2 and TRBJ1-4; 7 bases align to TRBD1. After removal of 8 bases from V and 5 bases from J, the junction contained 2 bases not matched to a gene. The CDR3 has 12 amino acids. CDR1 and CDR2 from the germline V gene are WSHSY and SAAADI. CDR3 sequence: CASGDRNEKLFF. The CDR3, as DNA: TGCGCCAGCGGGGACAGAAATGAAAAACTGTTTTTT.

The table lists this clone with a few counts. The V call is TRBV6-1, the J call TRBJ1-1, with 8 bases lining up with TRBD1. From germline, CDR1 is MNHNS and CDR2 SASEGT. The CDR3 is 14 amino acids. V dropped 5 bases and J dropped 1; count of bases not matched to a gene: 3. CDR3 bases: TGTGCCAGCAGTATGACAGGGGCGAACACTGAAGCTTTCTTT. Its protein product is CASSMTGANTEAFF.

The rearrangement joins TRBV27 to TRBJ1-2, with D possibly being TRBD1 (6 bases). V was shortened by 2 bases and J by 0 bases, with 13 bases between the two germline ends. CDR1 and CDR2 from the germline V gene are MNHEY and SMNVEV (reference sequence). This CDR3 contains 16 residues. The CDR3 DNA follows: TGTGCCAGCAGTTTAGTTTCGGGACACTCTAACTATGGCTACACCTTC. This sequence encodes CASSLVSGHSNYGYTF.

J is TRBJ2-2 and V is TRBV6-1; TRBD2 matches at 11 bases. CDR3 length: 16 residues. Losses at the gene ends were 3 bases for V and 9 bases for J; bases not matched to a gene: 9. The germline gives CDR1 MNHNS, CDR2 SASEGT. This CDR3 reads CASSDGTSGYHRELFF. The CDR3 bases are TGTGCCAGCAGTGATGGGACTAGCGGATATCACCGGGAGCTGTTTTTT.

In DNA form, the CDR3 reads TGTGCCAGCAGTCCTATAGACAGTGCAAGTCAGCCCCAGCATTTT. Translation: CASSPIDSASQPQHF. The chain is built from TRBV27 and TRBJ1-5; TRBD1 is a possible D gene (5 bases). There are 15 residues in the CDR3. Trimming removed 5 bases from V and 6 bases from J, with 17 bases in between. Germline CDR1 and CDR2: MNHEY and SMNVEV (reference sequence).

CDR3 sequence: CAGLQGPAIGDTQYF. CDR3 DNA: TGTGCCGGCCTACAGGGACCAGCGATTGGAGATACGCAGTATTTT. This rearrangement joins TRBV2 to TRBJ2-3; a possible D gene is TRBD1 (6 bases). The V and J ends lost 11 bases and 5 bases respectively, with 23 bases between them. The CDR3 is 15 amino acids. Germline CDR1 SNHLY, CDR2 FYNNEI. Combining the CDR3 with reference TRBV2 and TRBJ2-3 gives the whole variable domain EPEVTQTPSHQVTQMGQEVILRCVPISNHLYFYWYRQILGQKVEFLVSFYNNEISEKSEIFDDQFSVERPDGSNFTLKIRSTKLEDSAMYFCAGLQGPAIGDTQYFGPGTRLTVL.

V and J are TRBV4-1 and TRBJ1-5; D is unclear. Germline CDR1 and CDR2: MGHRA and YSYEKL. The CDR3 is 17 amino acids. V lost 2 bases and J 3 bases, leaving 17 bases between the germline ends. CDR3: CASSQLGWAVTNQPQHF. CDR3 coding DNA: TGCGCCAGCAGCCAACTCGGATGGGCAGTGACCAATCAGCCCCAGCATTTT.

This clone was recorded only once. This chain joins TRBV29-1 and TRBJ2-7; 10 bases are shared with TRBD2. V lost 4 bases, J lost 7 bases, and 4 bases stayed unmatched. From germline, CDR1 is SQVTM and CDR2 ANQGSEA. The CDR3 runs 12 residues. The CDR3 sequence is CSVGLAGGEQYF. For the CDR3, the DNA is TGCAGCGTTGGGTTAGCGGGAGGTGAGCAGTACTTC.